This TCR beta chain originates from a study of cytomegalovirus exposure and HLA in healthy donors. The CDR3 is 15 residues long. CDR1 and CDR2 from the germline V gene are LNHDA and SQIVND (reference sequence). Deletions cut 5 bases from V and 8 bases from J, with 19 bases between. Primers included in the PCR were 60 Vbeta and 13 Jbeta primers. Some clones are missing from TCRdb's copy, which holds only in-frame ones; the method was immunoSEQ multiplex PCR. The sample gives some 250,000 clones, 82% of which show up once; 5.4% is in the top ten. The rearrangement joins TRBV19 to TRBJ2-4, with a possible D match to TRBD2 (6 bases). The specimen sequenced was PBMCs. The sequence derives from a woman aged 40 to 50 in good health and CMV-seropositive. This CDR3 is CASSYSSGPMDIQYF. CDR3 nucleotide sequence: TGTGCCAGTAGTTACTCCAGCGGGCCGATGGACATTCAGTACTTC.